This entry lists 24 T cell receptor beta chains sequenced from one sample in a study of blood T cell repertoires in COVID-19. This table comes from immunoSEQ multiplex PCR, and its TCRdb copy is limited to in-frame clones, with some not included. The data hold roughly 300,000 clones, with about 81% observed a single time. The sequenced material came from peripheral blood. Every receptor here comes from a human donor with COVID-19, enrolled during active disease. The donor label of this sample is uncertain.

The V gene is TRBV29-1, the J gene TRBJ1-2, with 8 bases fitting TRBD1. Looked up from germline, CDR1 is SQVTM and CDR2 is ANQGSEA. CDR3 length: 13 amino acids. After removal of 4 bases from V and 7 bases from J, the junction contained 8 bases not matched to a gene. CDR3 sequence reads: CSVGRETGVGYTF. Written as DNA, the CDR3 is TGCAGCGTTGGACGGGAGACAGGGGTTGGCTACACCTTC.

The chain couples TRBV4-1 to TRBJ2-3; TRBD2 matches at 7 bases. This CDR3 spans 16 amino acids. J gave up 7 bases and V 1 base, and 11 bases lay outside the gene matches. Germline V gives CDR1 MGHRA, CDR2 YSYEKL. This CDR3 is CASSQGFGGSGNTQYF. CDR3 coding DNA: TGCGCCAGCAGCCAAGGATTCGGCGGGAGCGGAAATACGCAGTATTTT.

The V call is TRBV13, the J call TRBJ1-1, with TRBD1 as a possible D gene (6 bases). V gave up 10 bases and J gave up 4 bases, with 16 bases separating them. The CDR3 is 13 amino acids. Germline lookup yields CDR1 PRHDT and CDR2 FYEKMQ (reference sequence). Here the CDR3 DNA reads TGTGCCACCTCGACAGGCCCTGGCACTGAAGCTTTCTTT. Residues: CATSTGPGTEAFF.

CDR3 region: CASSYSWTSRTDTQYF. Here the CDR3 DNA reads TGTGCCAGCAGTTACTCTTGGACTAGCAGGACAGATACGCAGTATTTT. The chain joins TRBV6-5 to TRBJ2-3; 8 nucleotides agree with TRBD2. Germline V gives CDR1 MNHEY, CDR2 SVGAGI. V lost 0 bases and J lost 3; bases outside the gene matches: 5. This CDR3 has 16 amino acids.

The chain employs TRBV9 and TRBJ2-7, with 8 positions matching TRBD2. CDR1 is SGDLS and CDR2 is YYNGEE in the germline V gene. Trimming removed 4 bases from V and 0 bases from J; junction bases left unmatched: 6. The CDR3 has 15 residues. The CDR3 DNA is TGTGCCAGCAGCAGAGGGACTAGTAGCTCCTACGAGCAGTACTTC. It translates to CASSRGTSSSYEQYF.

The sample holds one count of this clone. The gene calls are TRBV28 and TRBJ1-1; tentatively, D is TRBD1 (6 bases). Looked up from germline, CDR1 is MDHEN and CDR2 is SYDVKM. Between the trimmed V and J ends, which lost 6 bases and 5 bases, there was a span of 19 bases. The CDR3 covers 15 residues. This CDR3 reads CASRGELQGKTEAFF. The CDR3 DNA sequence: TGTGCCAGCAGGGGGGAATTACAGGGAAAGACTGAAGCTTTCTTT.

The gene calls are TRBV28 and TRBJ1-2; D possibly corresponds to TRBD1 (5 bases). V shed 5 bases and J shed 6 bases, with 22 bases lying between them. CDR3 length equals 16 residues. CDR1 and CDR2 (germline): MDHEN, SYDVKM. Written as DNA, the CDR3 is TGTGCCAGCAGTCCATCCCTCGGGGGGGGGATACATGGCTACACCTTC. This translates into CASSPSLGGGIHGYTF.

The J gene is TRBJ2-7, the V gene TRBV19; no clear D gene. Germline V CDR1 and CDR2: LNHDA, SQIVND (reference sequence). Trimming stripped 6 bases from V and 2 bases from J, with 11 bases between. CDR3 size: 13 residues. For the CDR3, the DNA is TGTGCCAGTAGCTACTCCTCGACCTACGAGCAGTACTTC. It yields the protein CASSYSSTYEQYF. Full variable domain (rest looked up from reference TRBV19 and TRBJ2-7): DGGITQSPKYLFRKEGQNVTLSCEQNLNHDAMYWYRQDPGQGLRLIYYSQIVNDFQKGDIAEGYSVSREKKESFPLTVTSAQKNPTAFYLCASSYSSTYEQYFGPGTRLTVT.

This clone came up a few times. The V and J genes are TRBV28 and TRBJ1-2; a possible D gene is TRBD1 (6 bases). The CDR3 loop spans 15 amino acids. The V end lost 2 bases, the J end lost 0 bases, and 10 bases lay between the germline ends. CDR1 and CDR2 (germline): MDHEN, SYDVKM. The CDR3 coding sequence is TGTGCCAGCAGTTTAAGGGGGGGTACTAACTATGGCTACACCTTC. Translated: CASSLRGGTNYGYTF.

This chain uses TRBV4-2 with TRBJ1-4; maybe TRBD1 (5 bases). Germline lookup yields CDR1 LGHNA and CDR2 YNFKEQ. Trimming stripped 3 bases from V and 6 bases from J, with 8 bases between. CDR3 length: 13 residues. The CDR3 region has the DNA TGTGCCAGCAGCCAGTCCAGGGATGAAAAACTGTTTTTT. Residues: CASSQSRDEKLFF.

The chain links TRBV4-2 to TRBJ2-5, with TRBD1 matching over 7 bases. The length of the CDR3 is 15 residues. Germline V lookup: CDR1 LGHNA, CDR2 YNFKEQ. J was trimmed by 9 bases and V by 2 bases; bases with no gene match: 12. The CDR3 region has the DNA TGTGCCAGCAGCCAACCGGGACAGTCGGCCCCCTCCCAGTACTTC. Amino acids: CASSQPGQSAPSQYF.

The chain links TRBV6-5 to TRBJ2-5; no definite D call. The CDR3 runs to 15 residues. Germline V gene lookup returns CDR1 MNHEY and CDR2 SVGAGI. V was cut by 0 bases and J by 2 bases, with 10 bases left in between. The CDR3 DNA reads TGTGCCAGCAGTTACTCTAACGTACTACAAGAGACCCAGTACTTC. Translation gives CASSYSNVLQETQYF.

The chain couples TRBV10-3 to TRBJ1-5, with D possibly being TRBD1 (5 bases). CDR3 length equals 15 residues. The germline V and J ends were trimmed by 4 bases and 7 bases, with 17 bases remaining between them. Looked up from germline, CDR1 is ENHRY and CDR2 is SYGVKD. CDR3 nucleotide sequence: TGTGCCATCAGTGGGGAAGGGGCGGAAAACCAGCCCCAGCATTTT. The encoded protein is CAISGEGAENQPQHF.

V gene TRBV9 combines with J gene TRBJ2-1, with TRBD2 matching over 7 bases. The CDR3 has 18 residues. CDR1 and CDR2 (germline): SGDLS, YYNGEE. Losses at the gene ends were 0 bases for V and 2 bases for J; bases not matched to a gene: 11. The CDR3 here is CASSVGQSGGLTYNEQFF. CDR3 nucleotide sequence: TGTGCCAGCAGCGTAGGGCAGTCCGGGGGGTTGACCTACAATGAGCAGTTCTTC.

This chain joins TRBV5-1 and TRBJ2-3; TRBD1 matches 9 bases. The trim removed 4 bases at V and 4 bases at J, leaving 7 bases unmatched. The germline V gene encodes CDR1 SGHRS and CDR2 YFSETQ. This CDR3 comprises 15 residues. For the CDR3, the DNA is TGCGCCAGCAGCCCCAAGGGACAGGGCGCAGATACGCAGTATTTT. Translating it yields CASSPKGQGADTQYF.

Only one count was recorded for this clone. V usage is TRBV18 and J usage is TRBJ2-7; the D gene is possibly TRBD2 (5 bases). V dropped 3 bases and J dropped 4 bases, with 16 bases sitting between them. The germline V gene encodes CDR1 KGHSH and CDR2 LQKENI. This CDR3 region has 15 residues. This CDR3 reads CASSPREGSRYEQYF. The CDR3 coding sequence is TGTGCCAGCTCACCGCGTGAAGGGAGCCGGTACGAGCAGTACTTC.

This clone has just one count. In DNA, the CDR3 is TGTGCCAGCAGCCCCGGGACAGGGTCTCGCTCCTACGAGCAGTACTTC. Its protein is CASSPGTGSRSYEQYF. J is TRBJ2-7 and V is TRBV7-2; 9 bases are a match to TRBD1. Germline V gene lookup returns CDR1 SGHTA and CDR2 FQGNSA. The V and J ends lost 5 bases and 0 bases, in that order; junction bases with no gene match: 8. The CDR3 has 16 amino acids.

In this sample, this clone turned up a few times. This sequence joins TRBV12-3 or TRBV12-4 and TRBJ2-1, with D possibly matching TRBD2 (5 bases). The CDR3 totals 12 residues. Trimming took 5 bases from V and 9 from J, leaving 11 bases between them. CDR3 residues: CASSPGLPEQFF. Here the CDR3 DNA reads TGTGCCAGCAGTCCCGGACTCCCTGAGCAGTTCTTC.

This chain connects TRBV9 to TRBJ2-5, with 7 bases aligning to TRBD1. Trimming took 4 bases from V and 0 from J; bases not matched to a gene: 3. Germline values: CDR1 SGDLS, CDR2 YYNGEE. There are 14 residues in the CDR3. The CDR3 spells CASSTTGDQETQYF. CDR3 DNA sequence: TGTGCCAGCAGCACCACAGGGGACCAAGAGACCCAGTACTTC.

The chain recombines TRBV7-9 with TRBJ1-2; D is ambiguous. V lost 0 bases, J lost 14 bases, and 13 bases lay in between. Germline V gene data show CDR1 as SEHNR and CDR2 as FQNEAQ (reference sequence). There are 12 residues in the CDR3. The CDR3 nucleotides are TGTGCCAGCAGCTTAGCCCACCTGGAGCTGACCTTC. This sequence encodes CASSLAHLELTF.

This chain links TRBV5-4 with TRBJ2-1; 13 nucleotides match TRBD2. The junction had 13 bases not matched to a gene; V was cut back by 3 bases and J by 1 base. Germline loops: CDR1 SGHNT, CDR2 YYREEE (reference sequence). There are 20 residues in the CDR3. DNA of the CDR3: TGTGCCAGCAGCTCAACGGGACAGAGGACTAGCGGGAGTTCCTACAATGAGCAGTTCTTC. As protein: CASSSTGQRTSGSSYNEQFF.

The V gene is TRBV5-4, the J gene TRBJ2-2; a possible D gene is TRBD2 (6 bases). Germline V gene sequence: CDR1 SGHNT, CDR2 YYREEE (reference sequence). The CDR3 length is 15 residues. V dropped 4 bases and J dropped 6 bases, with 16 bases sitting between them. CDR3 DNA: TGTGCCAGCAGCCCGGGGGAGAGGGTTTCCGGGGAGCTGTTTTTT. As protein: CASSPGERVSGELFF. Supplemented by reference TRBV5-4 and TRBJ2-2, the full variable domain reads ETGVTQSPTHLIKTRGQQVTLRCSSQSGHNTVSWYQQALGQGPQFIFQYYREEENGRGNFPPRFSGLQFPNYSSELNVNALELDDSALYLCASSPGERVSGELFFGEGSRLTVL.

The J gene is TRBJ2-1, the V gene TRBV5-4, with 12 bases fitting TRBD2. With V trimmed by 4 bases and J by 8 bases, 10 bases remained unmatched. Germline assignment: CDR1 SGHNT and CDR2 YYREEE (reference sequence). The CDR3 sequence is 16 residues long. The CDR3 here is CASSGPSGRAVDEQFF. CDR3 nucleotide sequence: TGTGCCAGCAGCGGACCTAGCGGGAGGGCTGTGGATGAGCAGTTCTTC.

The J gene is TRBJ2-6, the V gene TRBV24-1; 7 positions match TRBD1. The CDR3 is made up of 20 amino acids. The germline CDR1 and CDR2 sequences are KGHDR and SFDVKD. After removal of 2 bases from V and 2 bases from J, the junction contained 14 bases not matched to a gene. The CDR3 DNA reads TGTGCCACCAGTGATTCGCACCCCGGGACAGTCGAGGCTGGGGCCAACGTCCTGACTTTC. Amino acid sequence: CATSDSHPGTVEAGANVLTF.